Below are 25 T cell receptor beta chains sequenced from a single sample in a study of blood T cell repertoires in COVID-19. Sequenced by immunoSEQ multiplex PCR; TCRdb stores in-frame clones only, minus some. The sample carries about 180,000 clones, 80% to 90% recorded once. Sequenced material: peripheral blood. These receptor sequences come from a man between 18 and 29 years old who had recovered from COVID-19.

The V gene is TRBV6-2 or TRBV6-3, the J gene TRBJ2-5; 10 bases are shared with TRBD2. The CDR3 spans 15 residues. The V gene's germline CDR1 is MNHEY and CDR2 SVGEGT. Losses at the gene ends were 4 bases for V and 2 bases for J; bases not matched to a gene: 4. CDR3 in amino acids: CASSSLTSGQETQYF. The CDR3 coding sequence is TGTGCCAGCAGTTCCCTGACTAGCGGGCAAGAGACCCAGTACTTC.

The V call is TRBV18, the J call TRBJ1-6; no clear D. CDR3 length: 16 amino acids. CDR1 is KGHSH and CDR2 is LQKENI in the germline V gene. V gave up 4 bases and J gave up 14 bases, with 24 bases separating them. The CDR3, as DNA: TGTGCCAGCTCACTATCAGACGGCCCCCAGTCGGGAGCCCTCCACTTT. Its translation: CASSLSDGPQSGALHF.

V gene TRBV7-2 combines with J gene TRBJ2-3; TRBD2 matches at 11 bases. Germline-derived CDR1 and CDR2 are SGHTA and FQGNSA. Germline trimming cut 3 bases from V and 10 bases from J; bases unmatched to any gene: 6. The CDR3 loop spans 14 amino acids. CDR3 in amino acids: CASSLGSGRASQYF. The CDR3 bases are TGTGCCAGCAGCTTGGGTAGCGGGAGGGCCTCGCAGTATTTT.

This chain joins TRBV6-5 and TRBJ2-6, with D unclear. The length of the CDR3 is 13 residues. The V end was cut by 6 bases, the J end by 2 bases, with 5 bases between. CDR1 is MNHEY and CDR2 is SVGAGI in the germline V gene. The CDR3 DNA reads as TGTGCCAGCAGGGGCCCTGGGGCCAACGTCCTGACTTTC. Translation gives CASRGPGANVLTF.

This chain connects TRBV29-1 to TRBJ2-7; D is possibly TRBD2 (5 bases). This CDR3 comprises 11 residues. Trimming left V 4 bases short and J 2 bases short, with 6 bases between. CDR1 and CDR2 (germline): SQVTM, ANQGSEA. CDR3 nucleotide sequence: TGCAGCGTTGGGGGAGCCTACGAGCAGTACTTC. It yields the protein CSVGGAYEQYF.

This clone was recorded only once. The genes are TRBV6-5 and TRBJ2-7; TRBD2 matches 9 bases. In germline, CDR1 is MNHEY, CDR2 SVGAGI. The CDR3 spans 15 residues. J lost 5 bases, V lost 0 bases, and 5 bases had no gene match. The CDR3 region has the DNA TGTGCCAGCAGTTACTCGAGCGGGAGGAGCGACGAGCAGTACTTC. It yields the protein CASSYSSGRSDEQYF.

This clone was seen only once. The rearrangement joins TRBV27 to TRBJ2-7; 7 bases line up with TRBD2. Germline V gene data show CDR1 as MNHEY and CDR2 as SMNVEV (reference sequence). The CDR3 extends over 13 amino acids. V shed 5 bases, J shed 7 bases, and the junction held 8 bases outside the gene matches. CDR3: CASSRGGAREQYF. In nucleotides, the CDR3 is TGTGCCAGCAGTAGGGGAGGGGCGCGTGAGCAGTACTTC.

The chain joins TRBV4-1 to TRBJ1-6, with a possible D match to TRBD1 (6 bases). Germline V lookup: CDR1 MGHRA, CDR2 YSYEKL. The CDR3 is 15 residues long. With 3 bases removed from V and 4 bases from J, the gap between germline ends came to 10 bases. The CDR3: CASSQQGTYNSPLHF. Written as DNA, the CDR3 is TGCGCCAGCAGCCAGCAGGGGACGTATAATTCACCCCTCCACTTT.

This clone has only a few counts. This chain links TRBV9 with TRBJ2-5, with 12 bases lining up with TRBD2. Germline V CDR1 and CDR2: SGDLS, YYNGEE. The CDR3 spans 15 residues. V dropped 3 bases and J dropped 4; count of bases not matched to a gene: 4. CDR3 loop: CASSATSGSLETQYF. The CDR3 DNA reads TGTGCCAGCAGCGCGACTAGCGGGAGTTTAGAGACCCAGTACTTC.

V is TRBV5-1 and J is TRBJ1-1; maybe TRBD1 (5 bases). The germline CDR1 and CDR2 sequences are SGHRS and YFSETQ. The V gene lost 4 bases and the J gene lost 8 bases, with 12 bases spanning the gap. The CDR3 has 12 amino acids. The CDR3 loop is CASSRGEQEAFF. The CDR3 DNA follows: TGCGCCAGCAGCCGGGGGGAGCAAGAAGCTTTCTTT.

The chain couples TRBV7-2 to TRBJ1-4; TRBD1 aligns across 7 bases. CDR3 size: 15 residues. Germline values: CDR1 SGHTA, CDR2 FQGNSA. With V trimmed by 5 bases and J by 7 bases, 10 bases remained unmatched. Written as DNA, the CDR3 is TGTGCCAGCAGCCGTGATCTGACAGGGAGTGAAAAACTGTTTTTT. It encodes CASSRDLTGSEKLFF.

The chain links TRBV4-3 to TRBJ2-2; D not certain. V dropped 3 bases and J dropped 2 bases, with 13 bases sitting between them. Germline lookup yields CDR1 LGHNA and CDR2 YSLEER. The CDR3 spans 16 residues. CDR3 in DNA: TGCGCCAGCAGCCAGAACCCGAACAGCAACACCGGGGAGCTGTTTTTT. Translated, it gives CASSQNPNSNTGELFF.

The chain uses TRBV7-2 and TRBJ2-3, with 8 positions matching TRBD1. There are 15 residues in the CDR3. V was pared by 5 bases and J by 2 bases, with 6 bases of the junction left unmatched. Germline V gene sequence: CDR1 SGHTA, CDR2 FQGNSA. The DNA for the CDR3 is TGTGCCAGCAGCCCCGACAGGGGCCACACAGATACGCAGTATTTT. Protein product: CASSPDRGHTDTQYF.

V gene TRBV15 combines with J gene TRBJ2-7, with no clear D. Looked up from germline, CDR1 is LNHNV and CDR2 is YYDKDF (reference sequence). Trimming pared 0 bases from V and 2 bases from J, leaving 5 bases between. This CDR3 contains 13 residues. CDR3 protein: CATSRDETYEQYF. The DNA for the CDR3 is TGTGCCACCAGCAGAGACGAGACCTACGAGCAGTACTTC.

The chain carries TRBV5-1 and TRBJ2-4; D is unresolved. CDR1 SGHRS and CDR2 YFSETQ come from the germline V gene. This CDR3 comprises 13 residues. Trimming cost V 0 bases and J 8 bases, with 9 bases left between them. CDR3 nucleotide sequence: TGCGCCAGCAGCTTGGCCTACGGGTACATTCAGTACTTC. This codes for CASSLAYGYIQYF. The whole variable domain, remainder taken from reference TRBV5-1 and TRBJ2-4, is KAGVTQTPRYLIKTRGQQVTLSCSPISGHRSVSWYQQTPGQGLQFLFEYFSETQRNKGNFPGRFSGRQFSNSRSEMNVSTLELGDSALYLCASSLAYGYIQYFGAGTRLSVL.

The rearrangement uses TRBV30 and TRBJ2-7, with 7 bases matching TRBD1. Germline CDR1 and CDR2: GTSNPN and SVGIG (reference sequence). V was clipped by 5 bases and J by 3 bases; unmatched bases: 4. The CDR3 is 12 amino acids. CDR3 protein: CAWGDRVYEQYF. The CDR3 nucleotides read TGTGCCTGGGGCGACAGGGTCTACGAGCAGTACTTC.

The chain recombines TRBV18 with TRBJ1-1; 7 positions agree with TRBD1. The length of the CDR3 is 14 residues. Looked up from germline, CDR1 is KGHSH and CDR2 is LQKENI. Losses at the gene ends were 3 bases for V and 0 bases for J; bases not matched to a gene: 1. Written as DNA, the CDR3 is TGTGCCAGCTCACCCCAGGGGGTGAACACTGAAGCTTTCTTT. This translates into CASSPQGVNTEAFF.

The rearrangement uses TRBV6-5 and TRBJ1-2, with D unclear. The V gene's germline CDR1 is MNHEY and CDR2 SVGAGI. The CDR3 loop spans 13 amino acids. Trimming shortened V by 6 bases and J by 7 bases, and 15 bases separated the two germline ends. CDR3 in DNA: TGTGCCAGCAGCCTAGCGGCTATGGGTGGCTACACCTTC. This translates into CASSLAAMGGYTF.

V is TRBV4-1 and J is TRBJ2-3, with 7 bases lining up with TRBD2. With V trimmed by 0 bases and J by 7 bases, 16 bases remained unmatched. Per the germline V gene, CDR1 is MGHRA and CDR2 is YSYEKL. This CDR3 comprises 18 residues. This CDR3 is CASSQDNFARGSGNTQYF. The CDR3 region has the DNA TGCGCCAGCAGCCAAGATAATTTTGCACGCGGGAGCGGGAATACGCAGTATTTT.

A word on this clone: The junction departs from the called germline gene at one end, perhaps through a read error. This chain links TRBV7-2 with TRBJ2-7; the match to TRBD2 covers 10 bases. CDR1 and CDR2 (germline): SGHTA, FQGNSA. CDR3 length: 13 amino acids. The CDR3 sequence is CASSNVPGLASDF. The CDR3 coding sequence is TGTGCCAGCAGCAACGTACCGGGACTAGCGAGCGACTTC.

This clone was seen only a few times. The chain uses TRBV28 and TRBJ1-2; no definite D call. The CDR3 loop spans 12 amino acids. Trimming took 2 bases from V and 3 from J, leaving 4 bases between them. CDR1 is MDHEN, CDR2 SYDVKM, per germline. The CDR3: CASSLSHYGYTF. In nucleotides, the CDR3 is TGTGCCAGCAGTTTAAGCCACTATGGCTACACCTTC.

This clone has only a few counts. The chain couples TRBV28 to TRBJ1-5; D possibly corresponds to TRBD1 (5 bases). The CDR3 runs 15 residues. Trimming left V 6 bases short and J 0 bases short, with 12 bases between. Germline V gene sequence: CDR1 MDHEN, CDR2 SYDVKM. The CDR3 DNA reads TGTGCCAGCAGGGATGACAGTTATAGCAATCAGCCCCAGCATTTT. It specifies CASRDDSYSNQPQHF.

CDR3 nucleotide sequence: TGTGCCAGCAGTGTGGAGTTAGCGGATGAGCAGTTCTTC. Its protein product is CASSVELADEQFF. The chain carries TRBV2 and TRBJ2-1, with D tentatively TRBD2 (6 bases). Trimming stripped 4 bases from V and 8 bases from J, with 12 bases between. CDR3 size: 13 residues. Germline V lookup: CDR1 SNHLY, CDR2 FYNNEI.

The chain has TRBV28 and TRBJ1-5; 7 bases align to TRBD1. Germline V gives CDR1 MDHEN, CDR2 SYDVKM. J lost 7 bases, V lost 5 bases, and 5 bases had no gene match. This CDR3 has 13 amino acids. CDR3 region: CASSIQGRQPQHF. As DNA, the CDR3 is TGTGCCAGCAGTATACAGGGGAGACAGCCCCAGCATTTT.

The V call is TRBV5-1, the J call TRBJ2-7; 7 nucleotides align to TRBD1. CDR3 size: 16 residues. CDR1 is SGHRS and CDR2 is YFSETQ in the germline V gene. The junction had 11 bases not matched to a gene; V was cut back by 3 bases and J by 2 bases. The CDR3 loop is CASSSDPRQGAYEQYF. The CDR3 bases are TGCGCCAGCAGCTCCGATCCCAGACAGGGAGCCTACGAGCAGTACTTC.